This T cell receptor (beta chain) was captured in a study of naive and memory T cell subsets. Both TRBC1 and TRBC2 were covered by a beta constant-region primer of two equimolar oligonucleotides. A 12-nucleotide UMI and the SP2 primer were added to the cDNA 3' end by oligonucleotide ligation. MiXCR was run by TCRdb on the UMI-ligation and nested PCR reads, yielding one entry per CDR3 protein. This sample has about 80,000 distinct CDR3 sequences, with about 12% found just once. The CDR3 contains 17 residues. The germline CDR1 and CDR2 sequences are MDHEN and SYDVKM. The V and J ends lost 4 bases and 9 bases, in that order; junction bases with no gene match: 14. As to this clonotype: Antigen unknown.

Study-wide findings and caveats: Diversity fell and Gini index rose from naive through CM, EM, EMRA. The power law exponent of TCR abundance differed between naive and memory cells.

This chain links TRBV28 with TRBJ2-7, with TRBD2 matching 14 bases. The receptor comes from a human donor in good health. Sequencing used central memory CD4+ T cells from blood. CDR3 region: CASSSPGLAGVSTGQYF. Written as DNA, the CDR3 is TGTGCCAGCAGTTCACCGGGACTAGCGGGAGTGTCTACGGGGCAGTACTTC.